The 9 T cell receptor beta chains below were found in one sample sequenced in a study of post-analysis software for immune sequencing data. Unique molecular identifiers were built into the TCR beta cDNA libraries. One entry per CDR3 protein results from TCRdb running MiXCR on the PCR reads. The data contain roughly 160,000 distinct CDR3 sequences, around 36% of them singletons. The source was blood, collected after autologous hematopoietic stem cell transplantation. The receptors derive from a girl under 18 with multiple sclerosis.

This clonotype came up a few times. V gene TRBV20-1 combines with J gene TRBJ2-1; the match to TRBD1 covers 8 bases. Germline assignment: CDR1 DFQATT and CDR2 SNEGSKA (reference sequence). J lost 5 bases, V lost 6 bases, and 9 bases had no gene match. The CDR3 contains 14 residues. The CDR3 is CSAGPGQGNNEQFF. The CDR3 DNA reads TGCAGTGCAGGCCCAGGACAGGGTAACAATGAGCAGTTCTTC.

The rearrangement links TRBV7-2 to TRBJ2-3, with D uncertain. Germline CDR1 reads SGHTA; CDR2 reads FQGNSA. The V end lost 8 bases, the J end lost 7 bases, and 10 bases lay between the germline ends. CDR3 size: 11 residues. In nucleotides, the CDR3 is TGTGCCAGCTTATCCACGAATACGCAGTATTTT. Translating it yields CASLSTNTQYF.

The chain employs TRBV7-2 and TRBJ2-7, with 8 positions matching TRBD2. The V gene's germline CDR1 is SGHTA and CDR2 FQGNSA. J was trimmed by 4 bases and V by 3 bases; bases with no gene match: 5. CDR3 size: 14 residues. The CDR3 DNA follows: TGTGCCAGCAGCTTCGACGGGAGGGGGTACGAGCAGTACTTC. It is translated as CASSFDGRGYEQYF.

This chain joins TRBV30 and TRBJ2-1; D is unresolved. Germline CDR1 reads GTSNPN; CDR2 reads SVGIG (reference sequence). The CDR3 is made up of 14 amino acids. V lost 5 bases and J 0 bases, leaving 11 bases between the germline ends. The CDR3 region has the DNA TGTGCCTGGGCGGCATGGAGCTCCTACAATGAGCAGTTCTTC. This sequence encodes CAWAAWSSYNEQFF.

J is TRBJ1-3 and V is TRBV20-1; 10 bases fit TRBD1. V lost 4 bases to trimming and J lost 4 bases; unmatched junction nucleotides: 4. This CDR3 is built from 14 residues. The germline gives CDR1 DFQATT, CDR2 SNEGSKA (reference sequence). CDR3 coding DNA: TGCAGTGCTACCGGGACAGGGGCAGGAAACACCATATATTTT. This sequence encodes CSATGTGAGNTIYF.

This clonotype was observed many times. The gene calls are TRBV20-1 and TRBJ2-1, with 8 positions matching TRBD2. This CDR3 is 14 amino acids long. J was trimmed by 7 bases and V by 2 bases; bases with no gene match: 7. CDR1 is DFQATT and CDR2 is SNEGSKA in the germline V gene (reference sequence). CDR3 DNA: TGCAGTGCTAGACTGGCGGGAGGCAGGAATGAGCAGTTCTTC. This sequence encodes CSARLAGGRNEQFF.

V gene TRBV28 combines with J gene TRBJ2-6; D is undetermined. This CDR3 comprises 14 residues. Trimming shortened V by 6 bases and J by 4 bases, and 10 bases separated the two germline ends. CDR1 is MDHEN and CDR2 is SYDVKM in the germline V gene. The CDR3 DNA is TGTGCCAGCAGCCCTCCCCCGGGGGCCAACGTCCTGACTTTC. Amino acids: CASSPPPGANVLTF.

This rearrangement joins TRBV28 to TRBJ1-5, with a tentative D call TRBD1 (5 bases). V dropped 3 bases and J dropped 1 base, with 10 bases sitting between them. Germline assignment: CDR1 MDHEN and CDR2 SYDVKM. The CDR3 covers 15 residues. The CDR3 reads CASSLEGVSNQPQHF. The CDR3 bases are TGTGCCAGCAGTTTGGAAGGGGTGAGCAATCAGCCCCAGCATTTT. Complete variable domain (other parts from reference TRBV28 and TRBJ1-5): DVKVTQSSRYLVKRTGEKVFLECVQDMDHENMFWYRQDPGLGLRLIYFSYDVKMKEKGDIPEGYSVSREKKERFSLILESASTNQTSMYLCASSLEGVSNQPQHFGDGTRLSIL.

This clonotype was seen more than once but under ten times. V usage is TRBV7-9 and J usage is TRBJ2-7; D is perhaps TRBD1 or TRBD2 (5 bases each). The V gene lost 10 bases and the J gene lost 4 bases, with 14 bases spanning the gap. The CDR3 runs to 12 residues. CDR1 is SEHNR, CDR2 FQNEAQ, per germline (reference sequence). CDR3 region: CATRDDGYEQYF. Here the CDR3 DNA reads TGTGCCACTCGGGACGACGGATACGAGCAGTACTTC.